This passage covers 15 T cell receptor beta chains from one sample sequenced in a study of OX40 agonist ivuxolimab in advanced cancers. Sequencing was performed with immunoSEQ multiplex PCR; in TCRdb, only in-frame clones are kept and a portion is missing. The sample yields about 64,000 clones, 80% to 90% seen once. The sample was CD4+ or CD8+ T cells sorted from blood, taken in a trial of the OX40 agonist ivuxolimab. The receptor set was obtained from an adult with an advanced solid tumor such as melanoma, head and neck, liver or kidney cancer.

This sequence joins TRBV28 and TRBJ2-7; D gene ambiguous. Germline CDR1 is MDHEN and CDR2 is SYDVKM. The CDR3 consists of 11 residues. V was clipped by 8 bases and J by 3 bases, with 8 bases between them. Here the CDR3 DNA reads TGTGCCAGCTTGGCAGTCTACGAGCAGTACTTC. This gives the protein CASLAVYEQYF.

The chain has TRBV19 and TRBJ1-2; TRBD1 matches at 10 bases. V shed 3 bases, J shed 3 bases, and the junction held 10 bases outside the gene matches. The V gene's germline CDR1 is LNHDA and CDR2 SQIVND (reference sequence). The CDR3 runs 17 residues. For the CDR3, the DNA is TGTGCCAGTAGTATTCTCGGGACAGGGGACCACTACTATGGCTACACCTTC. Translated: CASSILGTGDHYYGYTF.

The chain is built from TRBV9 and TRBJ2-3; TRBD2 aligns across 10 bases. The trim removed 10 bases at V and 6 bases at J, leaving 23 bases unmatched. CDR1 SGDLS and CDR2 YYNGEE come from the germline V gene. CDR3 length: 18 residues. CDR3 residues: CAGSLPRTSGHEGDTQYF. CDR3 in DNA: TGTGCCGGCTCCCTGCCTCGGACTAGCGGTCATGAGGGGGATACGCAGTATTTT.

The V gene is TRBV29-1, the J gene TRBJ2-2, with a tentative D call TRBD2 (6 bases). The CDR3 covers 15 residues. Trimming shortened V by 4 bases and J by 4 bases, and 16 bases separated the two germline ends. The germline V gene encodes CDR1 SQVTM and CDR2 ANQGSEA. DNA for the CDR3: TGCAGCGTTGTCGTCCGGGGGTGGGTCACCGGGGAGCTGTTTTTT. Its translation is CSVVVRGWVTGELFF.

J is TRBJ2-1 and V is TRBV6-4; 11 nucleotides line up with TRBD2. Germline-derived CDR1 and CDR2 are MRHNA and SNTAGT. This CDR3 spans 15 amino acids. V lost 3 bases, J lost 7 bases, and 5 bases stayed unmatched. This chain's CDR3 is CASSEGLADRNEQFF. The CDR3 DNA reads as TGTGCCAGCAGTGAGGGACTAGCGGACAGGAATGAGCAGTTCTTC.

This chain uses TRBV4-1 with TRBJ2-1, with 8 bases identical to TRBD2. This CDR3 contains 16 residues. J lost 0 bases, V lost 4 bases, and 5 bases had no gene match. Germline loops: CDR1 MGHRA, CDR2 YSYEKL. The CDR3 loop is CASSRTSGSSYNEQFF. The CDR3 nucleotides are TGCGCCAGCAGCCGCACTAGCGGTAGCTCCTACAATGAGCAGTTCTTC.

This clone was counted a few times. The CDR3 loop is CASRQGSFYEQYF. CDR3 nucleotide sequence: TGTGCCAGCCGACAGGGATCGTTCTACGAGCAGTACTTC. The genes are TRBV6-1 and TRBJ2-7; TRBD1 agrees at 7 bases. Germline CDR1 reads MNHNS; CDR2 reads SASEGT. With V trimmed by 8 bases and J by 3 bases, 7 bases remained unmatched. The CDR3 is made up of 13 amino acids.

V and J are TRBV28 and TRBJ2-6, with D hard to call. The germline V gene has CDR1 MDHEN and CDR2 SYDVKM. Trimming shortened V by 6 bases and J by 2 bases, and 11 bases separated the two germline ends. There are 15 residues in the CDR3. The CDR3 is CASSGAGAGANVLTF. The CDR3 nucleotides are TGTGCCAGCAGCGGTGCCGGAGCTGGGGCCAACGTCCTGACTTTC.

CDR3 nucleotides: TGTGCCAGCAGCCCGGGGGGGGGCTACGAGCAGTACTTC. Translated, it gives CASSPGGGYEQYF. The chain has TRBV7-2 and TRBJ2-7; 8 bases fit TRBD2. Germline CDR1 is SGHTA and CDR2 is FQGNSA. J was trimmed by 3 bases and V by 5 bases; bases with no gene match: 3. The CDR3 extends over 13 amino acids.

Concerning this clone itself: The limits of the CDR3 on the DNA are not certain, so only TCRdb's listed CDR3 is given. The chain has TRBV5-4 and TRBJ1-4; TRBD1, the table's D call, lacks a check against the DNA. With termini counted, the CDR3 has 15 amino acids. The germline V gene has CDR1 SGHNT and CDR2 YYREEE (reference sequence). This CDR3 reads CASSSSGTGVEKLFF.

The chain uses TRBV5-1 and TRBJ2-1, with D possibly being TRBD1 (6 bases). The CDR3 loop spans 15 amino acids. Between the trimmed V and J ends, which lost 0 bases and 5 bases, there was a span of 12 bases. Germline V gives CDR1 SGHRS, CDR2 YFSETQ. This CDR3 is CASSLDRVVDNEQFF. The CDR3 coding sequence is TGCGCCAGCAGCTTGGACAGGGTTGTCGACAATGAGCAGTTCTTC.

This rearrangement joins TRBV29-1 to TRBJ2-5, with D maybe TRBD2 (7 bases). This CDR3 spans 12 amino acids. CDR1 and CDR2 (germline): SQVTM, ANQGSEA. Written as DNA, the CDR3 is TGCAGTGGGAGGGGGGACCAAGAGACCCAGTACTTC. As protein: CSGRGDQETQYF.

This rearrangement joins TRBV28 to TRBJ1-4; D gene uncertain. CDR3 length: 14 amino acids. Germline assignment: CDR1 MDHEN and CDR2 SYDVKM. Between the trimmed V and J ends, which lost 4 bases and 4 bases, there was a span of 10 bases. CDR3 loop: CASSSPGLNEKLFF. The DNA for the CDR3 is TGTGCCAGCAGTTCTCCGGGCCTTAATGAAAAACTGTTTTTT.

The rearrangement links TRBV6-1 to TRBJ1-5; D is perhaps TRBD1 (6 bases). V was trimmed by 7 bases and J by 2 bases, leaving 15 bases between them. This CDR3 contains 15 residues. Looked up from germline, CDR1 is MNHNS and CDR2 is SASEGT. The CDR3 sequence is CASIMTGGGNQPQHF. The CDR3 DNA sequence: TGTGCCAGCATTATGACAGGAGGAGGCAATCAGCCCCAGCATTTT.

This sequence joins TRBV5-1 and TRBJ1-1, with D possibly matching TRBD1 (5 bases). The CDR3 totals 15 residues. CDR1 SGHRS and CDR2 YFSETQ come from the germline V gene. V lost 3 bases and J 1 base, leaving 13 bases between the germline ends. CDR3 sequence reads: CASSYRQTRNTEAFF. CDR3 in DNA: TGCGCCAGCAGCTACAGACAGACGCGGAACACTGAAGCTTTCTTT.